This is a list of T cell receptor beta chains from one sample in a study of T cells in Graves' hyperthyroidism and ophthalmopathy. TCRdb ran MiXCR on the multiplex PCR reads and lists one entry per CDR3 protein. The data contain about 600,000 distinct CDR3 sequences, approximately 15% of them singletons. The sequencing sample was made of blood. The receptors were gathered from a woman aged 18-29 years with Graves' ophthalmopathy. The CDR3 runs from the conserved cysteine through the conserved F or W. The order of the fields is clone size, J gene, V gene, D gene, CDR3 DNA, CDR3 protein. D genes are given only for firm matches. Size values are once, few and many counts, or a class for expanded clones, and some rows have none.

clone size: -; J gene: TRBJ1-2; V gene: TRBV20-1; D gene: TRBD1; CDR3 DNA: TGCAGTGCTAGAGCCCCGACAGGGCTCTATGGCTACACCTTC; CDR3 protein: CSARAPTGLYGYTF
clone size: many; J gene: TRBJ1-6; V gene: TRBV12-3/TRBV12-4; D gene: -; CDR3 DNA: TGTGCCAGCAGGTTAACGACAGGCCATCTCCACTTT; CDR3 protein: CASRLTTGHLHF
clone size: few; J gene: TRBJ2-1; V gene: TRBV2; D gene: TRBD1; CDR3 DNA: TGTGCCAGCAGTGAACAGGGGGCAATGACGAATGAGCAGTTCTTC; CDR3 protein: CASSEQGAMTNEQFF
clone size: many; J gene: TRBJ2-2; V gene: TRBV2; D gene: TRBD1; CDR3 DNA: TGTGCCAGCGCTAGGGACAGGGACCTCACCGGGGAGCTGTTTTTT; CDR3 protein: CASARDRDLTGELFF
clone size: many; J gene: TRBJ2-5; V gene: TRBV27; D gene: TRBD2; CDR3 DNA: TGTGCCAGCAGTTTACTAGCGGGAGGCCCAGGGCAAGAGACCCAGTACTTC; CDR3 protein: CASSLLAGGPGQETQYF
clone size: many; J gene: TRBJ2-3; V gene: TRBV7-2; D gene: TRBD2; CDR3 DNA: TGTGCCAGCAGCCCACCGGGACCGGGAGGGAGCACAGATACGCAGTATTTT; CDR3 protein: CASSPPGPGGSTDTQYF
clone size: many; J gene: TRBJ2-5; V gene: TRBV10-3; D gene: TRBD1; CDR3 DNA: TGTGCCATCAGTGACCCCTCCGGGCTACAGGGGACGGGGGAGACCCAGTACTTC; CDR3 protein: CAISDPSGLQGTGETQYF
clone size: -; J gene: TRBJ2-1; V gene: TRBV9; D gene: -; CDR3 DNA: TGTGCCAGCAGTGGAGCCGACAGTCGCAATGAGCAGTTCTTC; CDR3 protein: CASSGADSRNEQFF
clone size: many; J gene: TRBJ2-1; V gene: TRBV7-8; D gene: -; CDR3 DNA: TGTGCCAGCAGCTACCCACAGGGGGAAAGCGGGCTAGCGGCCTACAATGAGCAGTTCTTC; CDR3 protein: CASSYPQGESGLAAYNEQFF
clone size: -; J gene: TRBJ2-5; V gene: TRBV27; D gene: -; CDR3 DNA: TGTGCCAGCAGTTTGAACAGGCTGACGACCCAGTACTTC; CDR3 protein: CASSLNRLTTQYF
clone size: -; J gene: TRBJ2-7; V gene: TRBV6-1; D gene: -; CDR3 DNA: TGTGCCAGCAGTGAAGTAGCCTACGAGCAGTACTTC; CDR3 protein: CASSEVAYEQYF
clone size: many; J gene: TRBJ2-2; V gene: TRBV2; D gene: -; CDR3 DNA: TGTGCCAGCAGTGCACGGCGGGAAATCACCGGGGAGCTGTTTTTT; CDR3 protein: CASSARREITGELFF
clone size: few; J gene: TRBJ2-3; V gene: TRBV20-1; D gene: -; CDR3 DNA: TGCAGTGCTCCTGGCTGGGAGTGGGACACAGATACGCAGTATTTT; CDR3 protein: CSAPGWEWDTDTQYF
clone size: -; J gene: TRBJ2-7; V gene: TRBV20-1; D gene: -; CDR3 DNA: TGCAGTGCTAATAACAGGGAGAGGGGGGGCTCCTACGAGCAGTACTTC; CDR3 protein: CSANNRERGGSYEQYF
clone size: many; J gene: TRBJ2-3; V gene: TRBV6-5; D gene: -; CDR3 DNA: TGTGCCAGCAGTTACCTCCAGACTAGGTTTGTGACAGATACGCAGTATTTT; CDR3 protein: CASSYLQTRFVTDTQYF
clone size: -; J gene: TRBJ2-1; V gene: TRBV19; D gene: -; CDR3 DNA: TGTGCCAGTAATCCCACCGCAGGGGCTGAGCAGTTCTTC; CDR3 protein: CASNPTAGAEQFF
clone size: -; J gene: TRBJ2-2; V gene: TRBV2; D gene: TRBD2; CDR3 DNA: TGTGCCAGCACCCGGACTAGCGGGACGGCGGGGGAGCTGTTTTTT; CDR3 protein: CASTRTSGTAGELFF
clone size: many; J gene: TRBJ2-7; V gene: TRBV6-1; D gene: -; CDR3 DNA: TGTGCCAGCAGTGAAGACAAGGAACAGCAGTACTTC; CDR3 protein: CASSEDKEQQYF
clone size: few; J gene: TRBJ2-1; V gene: TRBV29-1; D gene: TRBD2; CDR3 DNA: TGCAGCGTTGTATCTAGCGGGAGGGTAGATGAGCAGTTCTTC; CDR3 protein: CSVVSSGRVDEQFF
clone size: few; J gene: TRBJ2-2; V gene: TRBV6-2/TRBV6-3; D gene: TRBD1; CDR3 DNA: TGTGCCAGCAAACAACAGGGGGCGTCCGCCGGGGAGCTGTTTTTT; CDR3 protein: CASKQQGASAGELFF
clone size: many; J gene: TRBJ2-5; V gene: TRBV20-1; D gene: -; CDR3 DNA: TGCAGTGCTAGAGATTTCAGGGGAGAACAAGAGACCCAGTACTTC; CDR3 protein: CSARDFRGEQETQYF
clone size: few; J gene: TRBJ1-2; V gene: TRBV19; D gene: TRBD1; CDR3 DNA: TGTGCCAGTAGTATACAGGGGGGATATGGCTACACCTTC; CDR3 protein: CASSIQGGYGYTF
clone size: -; J gene: TRBJ1-2; V gene: TRBV16; D gene: -; CDR3 DNA: TGTGCCAGCAGCCAATCTAGGGGGACTCCTAGGCCCAACTATGGCTACACCTTC; CDR3 protein: CASSQSRGTPRPNYGYTF
clone size: many; J gene: TRBJ2-1; V gene: TRBV18; D gene: -; CDR3 DNA: TGTGCCAGCTCAGAGACACTCTCCTACAATGAGCAGTTCTTC; CDR3 protein: CASSETLSYNEQFF
clone size: few; J gene: TRBJ2-3; V gene: TRBV5-6; D gene: -; CDR3 DNA: TGTGCCAGCAGCTTTCAATCCCGACAGAGCACAGATACGCAGTATTTT; CDR3 protein: CASSFQSRQSTDTQYF
clone size: many; J gene: TRBJ2-1; V gene: TRBV5-5; D gene: -; CDR3 DNA: TGTGCCAGCAACTCCGGTTCAGGGCGTTACAATGAGCAGTTCTTC; CDR3 protein: CASNSGSGRYNEQFF
clone size: many; J gene: TRBJ2-1; V gene: TRBV11-1; D gene: -; CDR3 DNA: TGTGCCAGCAGCTTAGATGCCCGCAATGAGCAGTTCTTC; CDR3 protein: CASSLDARNEQFF
clone size: -; J gene: TRBJ1-1; V gene: TRBV19; D gene: -; CDR3 DNA: TGTGCCAGTAGTCCCTCCCAGGGAATTCGAACTGAAGCTTTCTTT; CDR3 protein: CASSPSQGIRTEAFF
clone size: many; J gene: TRBJ2-1; V gene: TRBV11-2; D gene: -; CDR3 DNA: TGTGCCAGCAGCTTAGGCTCTAGGGGTGCCTACAATGAGCAGTTCTTC; CDR3 protein: CASSLGSRGAYNEQFF